This T cell receptor beta chain was obtained from a study of metastatic and nonmetastatic thyroid tumors. TCRdb re-called clones via MiXCR from the PCR reads. The profile shows 30,000 to 35,000 clones, roughly 15% of them singletons. A note on this clone: The junction shows a germline mismatch at one end, possibly a read error.

Thyroid surgery was performed in patients who had received no treatment beforehand. Germline V CDR1 and CDR2: MNHNY, SVGAGI (reference sequence). CDR3 length: 16 amino acids. The receptor was derived from a female donor with papillary thyroid cancer or a benign thyroid nodule (not recorded which). Some clones in this sample may be carry-over from other donors' samples. The sequenced sample was blood. The chain joins TRBV6-6 to TRBJ1-2; D might be TRBD1 (6 bases). The CDR3 coding sequence is TGTGCCAGCATTTACTCCCAGACAGGAAGGGACTATGTCTACACCTTC. Its protein is CASIYSQTGRDYVYTF.